This entry concerns a single TCR beta chain. No antigen is known for it. The junction departs from the called germline gene at one end, perhaps through a read error. This sample was taken from a study of tumor and adjacent non-tumor tissue in lung cancer. As for the study in general: Histology: about twelve adenocarcinoma, a couple of squamous cell carcinoma, 1 small cell lung cancer. On average, productive TCRbeta reads reached roughly 4.2 million per sample.

Findings and caveats of the study: Normal lung showed higher cumulative top 100 clone frequency than tumor.

The library came from three nested PCR rounds adapted from ARM-PCR protocols. TCRdb fed the multiplex PCR reads into MiXCR, producing one record per CDR3 protein. Here the sample spans 91,000 or so distinct CDR3 sequences, less than 75% being singletons. RNA was extracted from bulk tissue without any cell sorting. Between August and November 2014, newly diagnosed, chemotherapy-naive lung cancer patients underwent thoracic surgery in China. In germline, CDR1 is MNHNS, CDR2 SASEGT. The CDR3 spans 13 residues. The receptor was isolated from a man between 60 and 70 years old with non-small cell lung cancer. Input material: lung tumor tissue. This sequence joins TRBV6-1 and TRBJ1-2, with D hard to call. CDR3 sequence reads: CVSSEGLIYGYPF. The CDR3 nucleotides read TGTGTCAGCAGTGAAGGACTGATCTATGGCTACCCCTTC.